Each of the 21 T cell receptor beta chains below was sequenced from the same sample in a study of T cells in women clearing cervical HPV infection. Clones were read by immunoSEQ multiplex PCR, and TCRdb kept only the in-frame ones, dropping some. The sample holds some 20,000 clones. Sequenced input: blood buffy coat. The origin of the receptors is a woman aged 18 to 75 with a cervical HPV16 infection that either progressed to CIN3+ or cleared (not recorded which).

About this clone: The read finishes 3 residues shy of the CDR3 end, and the germline J gene is used to complete it. The chain is built from TRBV20-1 and TRBJ1-1; TRBD1 aligns across 7 bases. Germline loops: CDR1 DFQATT, CDR2 SNEGSKA (reference sequence). The CDR3 has 12 residues. CDR3 region: CSAAQTGKWAFF. CDR3 bases read: TGCAGTGCTGCCCAGACAGGGAAGTGG.

In regard to this clone: The sequenced fragment ends 3 residues before the CDR3 boundary, so the rest is inferred from the germline J gene. The chain couples TRBV20-1 to TRBJ2-3; possibly TRBD2 for D (6 bases). Per the germline V gene, CDR1 is DFQATT and CDR2 is SNEGSKA (reference sequence). CDR3 length: 14 amino acids. V lost 5 bases, J lost 1 base, and 13 bases lay in between. The DNA read from the CDR3 is TGCAGTGCTCCCTCGGGCGGGGGCACAGATACG. Protein: CSAPSGGGTDT. From start to end, the CDR3 is CSAPSGGGTDTQYF.

About this clone: At one of its ends the junction is not consistent with the germline gene, which may arise from a read error. Sequencing ends 3 residues short of the CDR3 end; the germline J gene provides the rest. The V gene is TRBV4-2, the J gene TRBJ2-3; no definite D call. The CDR3 has 14 residues. Germline V CDR1 and CDR2: LGHNA, YNFKEQ. CDR3 loop: CASSLRRGQDTQYF. CDR3 DNA, as far as it was read: TGCGCCAGCAGCCTCAGGCGTGGCCAAGATACG.

This clone ranks as medium-sized in terms of frequency. The CDR3 end is not reached by the read, which stops 3 residues before it; the germline J gene fills it in. The chain links TRBV7-3 to TRBJ2-3; possibly TRBD2 for D (6 bases). Germline V gene lookup returns CDR1 SGHTA and CDR2 FQGTGA. The CDR3 runs to 15 residues. V was shortened by 4 bases and J by 1 base, with 12 bases between the two germline ends. The DNA read from the CDR3 is TGTGCCAGCAGCTCCCGGCGCGGGGGCACAGATACG. It encodes CASSSRRGGTDT. In full, the CDR3 reads CASSSRRGGTDTQYF.

As for this clone: Read data end 3 residues before the CDR3 end; the end is taken from the germline J gene. J is TRBJ1-1 and V is TRBV7-2; D remains ambiguous. Germline V gene data show CDR1 as SGHTA and CDR2 as FQGNSA. The length of the CDR3 is 13 residues. The CDR3 loop reads CASSPSGMGTAFF. CDR3 DNA (partial): TGTGCCAGCAGTCCTAGCGGGATGGGTACA.

With respect to this clone: Read data end 3 residues before the CDR3 end; the end is taken from the germline J gene. The V call is TRBV5-1, the J call TRBJ2-7; 11 bases align to TRBD2. Germline CDR1 is SGHRS and CDR2 is YFSETQ. The trim removed 3 bases at V and 2 bases at J, leaving 13 bases unmatched. CDR3 length: 18 amino acids. Here the CDR3 reads CASSSTNRGTSGAYEQYF. Incomplete CDR3 DNA: TGCGCCAGCAGCTCGACTAACCGAGGGACTAGCGGAGCCTACGAG.

Comments on this clone: The read stops 3 residues short of the end of the CDR3; the missing end is completed from the germline J gene. The V and J genes are TRBV5-1 and TRBJ2-7; D is ambiguous. The CDR3 is 11 amino acids. Trimming stripped 0 bases from V and 6 bases from J, with 4 bases between. Germline CDR1 SGHRS, CDR2 YFSETQ. This CDR3 is CASSLGGEQYF. The CDR3 bases that were read are TGCGCCAGCAGCTTGGGAGGCGAG. The full variable domain, its missing parts supplied by reference TRBV5-1 and TRBJ2-7, is KAGVTQTPRYLIKTRGQQVTLSCSPISGHRSVSWYQQTPGQGLQFLFEYFSETQRNKGNFPGRFSGRQFSNSRSEMNVSTLELGDSALYLCASSLGGEQYFGPGTRLTVT.

About this clone itself: The CDR3 end is not reached by the read, which stops 3 residues before it; the germline J gene fills it in. V usage is TRBV5-5 and J usage is TRBJ1-2; D may be TRBD1 (6 bases). The CDR3 consists of 14 residues. The germline V and J ends were trimmed by 4 bases and 4 bases, with 14 bases remaining between them. CDR1 is SGHKS, CDR2 YYEKEE, per germline (reference sequence). The sequenced CDR3 bases are TGTGCCAGCAGCAACCCGGACAGAATCTATGGC. Its protein is CASSNPDRIYG. Given in full, the CDR3 is CASSNPDRIYGYTF.

In regard to this clone: Read coverage stops 3 residues before the CDR3 terminus; the germline J gene supplies the remainder. The V and J genes are TRBV6-2 or TRBV6-3 and TRBJ2-1, with TRBD1 identical over 10 bases. This CDR3 spans 16 amino acids. Germline CDR1 is MNHEY and CDR2 is SVGEGT. With V trimmed by 0 bases and J by 5 bases, 4 bases remained unmatched. The sequenced CDR3 bases are TGTGCCAGCAGTTACTCGCCGGACAGGGGGGACAATGAG. Translation: CASSYSPDRGDNE. The CDR3 as a whole reads CASSYSPDRGDNEQFF.

As concerns this clone: The read falls 3 residues short of the CDR3 end, and the missing part is taken from the germline J gene. This chain joins TRBV5-1 and TRBJ2-3, with 7 bases lining up with TRBD2. With V trimmed by 2 bases and J by 0 bases, 6 bases remained unmatched. The CDR3 length is 16 residues. Germline V gene sequence: CDR1 SGHRS, CDR2 YFSETQ. Partial CDR3 DNA: TGCGCCAGCAGCTTAGGGTCGCGGGGGAGCACAGATACG. Residues: CASSLGSRGSTDT. The whole CDR3 protein is CASSLGSRGSTDTQYF.

To note about this clone: A read error may produce the germline difference seen at one junction end. The read gets to within 3 residues of the CDR3 end, and the germline J gene fills in the rest. The chain has TRBV18 and TRBJ2-5, with 14 bases matching TRBD2. Germline CDR1 KGHSH, CDR2 LQKENI. The CDR3 covers 17 residues. The DNA read from the CDR3 is TGTGCCAGCTCCCCACTGATTGGGACTAGCGGGGGAGATACC. Translating it yields CASSPLIGTSGGDT. The CDR3 in full is CASSPLIGTSGGDTQYF.

With respect to this clone: The CDR3 end lies 3 residues beyond the end of the read and is filled in from the germline J gene. The genes are TRBV14 and TRBJ2-4; D gene ambiguous. Germline-derived CDR1 and CDR2 are SGHDN and FVKESK. The ends were cut back, 0 bases at V and 0 bases at J, with 12 bases in the middle. The CDR3 runs 17 residues. The CDR3 loop reads CASSQEYSALAKNIQYF. The covered CDR3 bases are TGTGCCAGCAGCCAAGAATATTCCGCACTAGCCAAAAACATT.

A note on this clone: The CDR3 end falls 3 residues outside the read, so it is completed with the germline J gene. The J gene is TRBJ1-2, the V gene TRBV7-2; D might be TRBD1 (6 bases). CDR3 length: 17 residues. Per germline, CDR1 SGHTA and CDR2 FQGNSA. CDR3: CASSLAVGGYANYDYTF. CDR3 bases read: TGTGCCAGCAGCTTAGCGGTTGGGGGCTACGCTAACTACGAC.

Frequency places this clone as medium-sized (0.01 to 0.1%). The read gets to within 3 residues of the CDR3 end, and the germline J gene fills in the rest. V is TRBV18 and J is TRBJ2-7, with D perhaps matching TRBD1 (5 bases). CDR1 KGHSH and CDR2 LQKENI come from the germline V gene. This CDR3 has 14 amino acids. Trimming removed 3 bases at V and 0 bases at J, with 9 bases between. The covered CDR3 bases are TGTGCCAGCTCACCCTCCAGGGTCTCCTACGAG. The encoded protein is CASSPSRVSYE. Given in full, the CDR3 is CASSPSRVSYEQYF. The complete variable domain, with remaining parts taken from reference TRBV18 and TRBJ2-7, reads NAGVMQNPRHLVRRRGQEARLRCSPMKGHSHVYWYRQLPEEGLKFMVYLQKENIIDESGMPKERFSAEFPKEGPSILRIQQVVRGDSAAYFCASSPSRVSYEQYFGPGTRLTVT.

Points on this clone: The read stops 3 residues short of the end of the CDR3; the missing end is completed from the germline J gene. The chain carries TRBV7-9 and TRBJ2-7, with 10 positions matching TRBD2. The CDR3 sequence is 15 residues long. The germline V gene encodes CDR1 SEHNR and CDR2 FQNEAQ (reference sequence). V was clipped by 2 bases and J by 4 bases; unmatched bases: 5. CDR3 bases read: TGTGCCAGCAGCTTAAGCCCACTAGCGGGGTACGAG. It is translated as CASSLSPLAGYE. The full CDR3 sequence reads CASSLSPLAGYEQYF.

As for this clone: The read ends 3 residues before the CDR3 terminus; that terminus is restored from the germline J gene. The chain couples TRBV28 to TRBJ1-1; no definite D call. From germline, CDR1 is MDHEN and CDR2 SYDVKM. The germline V and J ends were trimmed by 3 bases and 0 bases, with 2 bases remaining between them. The CDR3 contains 12 residues. The CDR3 is CASSFLNTEAFF. CDR3 DNA, as far as it was read: TGTGCCAGCAGTTTCTTGAACACTGAA.

A note on this clone: The read falls 3 residues short of the CDR3 end, and the missing part is taken from the germline J gene. The genes are TRBV19 and TRBJ2-1; 7 positions agree with TRBD2. The CDR3 extends over 14 amino acids. Germline CDR1 reads LNHDA; CDR2 reads SQIVND (reference sequence). J was trimmed by 6 bases and V by 5 bases; bases with no gene match: 7. CDR3 DNA, as far as it was read: TGTGCCAGTAGTTACCGGGACTACCCCAATGAG. Residues: CASSYRDYPNE. The full CDR3 sequence reads CASSYRDYPNEQFF. The full variable domain, completed using reference TRBV19 and TRBJ2-1, is DGGITQSPKYLFRKEGQNVTLSCEQNLNHDAMYWYRQDPGQGLRLIYYSQIVNDFQKGDIAEGYSVSREKKESFPLTVTSAQKNPTAFYLCASSYRDYPNEQFFGPGTRLTVL.

As concerns this clone: The junction shows a germline mismatch at one end, possibly a read error. Read data end 3 residues before the CDR3 end; the end is taken from the germline J gene. The J gene is TRBJ1-1, the V gene TRBV13; D may be TRBD1 (5 bases). Germline assignment: CDR1 PRHDT and CDR2 FYEKMQ (reference sequence). The CDR3 extends over 16 amino acids. This chain's CDR3 is CASSLAGGILNTDAFF. The sequenced CDR3 bases are TGTGCCAGCAGCTTAGCGGGGGGAATTTTGAACACTGAC. Complete variable domain (other parts from reference TRBV13 and TRBJ1-1): AAGVIQSPRHLIKEKRETATLKCYPIPRHDTVYWYQQGPGQDPQFLISFYEKMQSDKGSIPDRFSAQQFSDYHSELNMSSLELGDSALYFCASSLAGGILNTDAFFGQGTRLTVV.

A note on this clone: The read comes to an end 3 residues before the CDR3 does, leaving the germline J gene to fill in the end. The chain is built from TRBV18 and TRBJ1-5, with 9 bases that match TRBD1. The CDR3 extends over 14 amino acids. CDR1 KGHSH and CDR2 LQKENI come from the germline V gene. V lost 5 bases and J lost 7; bases outside the gene matches: 6. The CDR3 here is CASSLDRGGQPQHF. CDR3 DNA, as far as it was read: TGTGCCAGCTCATTGGACAGGGGAGGACAGCCC.

In the case of this clone: The read finishes 3 residues shy of the CDR3 end, and the germline J gene is used to complete it. This chain links TRBV5-4 with TRBJ1-2, with a tentative D call TRBD1 (6 bases). The CDR3 consists of 15 residues. The V end lost 5 bases, the J end lost 4 bases, and 18 bases lay between the germline ends. In germline, CDR1 is SGHNT, CDR2 YYREEE (reference sequence). The sequenced CDR3 bases are TGTGCCAGCAGATCGTGGGGGGGGCCAGGCTATGGC. Its protein is CASRSWGGPGYG. The entire CDR3 reads CASRSWGGPGYGYTF.

In the case of this clone: The CDR3 goes on 3 residues after the read ends, and that part is filled in from the germline J gene. The V call is TRBV18, the J call TRBJ2-3; the match to TRBD1 covers 7 bases. Germline CDR1 and CDR2: KGHSH and LQKENI. The CDR3 loop spans 15 amino acids. The chain's CDR3 is CASSPDRVRNQPQYF. Incomplete CDR3 DNA: TGTGCCAGCTCCCCAGACAGGGTAAGGAATCAGCCG.